Listed here are 23 T cell receptor beta chains from one sample, sequenced in a study of human thymus T cells. Using immunoSEQ multiplex PCR, the repertoire was profiled, and TCRdb retains in-frame clones only, with some absent. Of under 70,000 clones detected, about 93% appear once; the ten largest clones hold approximately 6%. Sequencing used blood. These TCRs come from a boy under three years old with a congenital heart defect but otherwise immunologically healthy.

The chain links TRBV7-2 to TRBJ2-1; possibly TRBD1 or TRBD2 for D (5 bases each). Germline V gene data show CDR1 as SGHTA and CDR2 as FQGNSA. The V gene lost 0 bases and the J gene lost 6 bases, with 12 bases spanning the gap. The CDR3 has 15 amino acids. This CDR3 is CASSLAGLGTNEQFF. DNA for the CDR3: TGTGCCAGCAGCTTAGCGGGGTTGGGGACCAATGAGCAGTTCTTC.

V gene TRBV5-4 combines with J gene TRBJ1-2; D uncertain. Trimming pared 3 bases from V and 8 bases from J, leaving 14 bases between. The germline V gene has CDR1 SGHNT and CDR2 YYREEE (reference sequence). The CDR3 has 13 amino acids. In nucleotides, the CDR3 is TGTGCCAGCAGCTGGAGCCGCTCTGAGGGCTACACCTTC. Amino acids: CASSWSRSEGYTF.

The V call is TRBV29-1, the J call TRBJ1-2; perhaps TRBD1 as D (5 bases). Germline assignment: CDR1 SQVTM and CDR2 ANQGSEA. The CDR3 runs to 13 residues. V was shortened by 4 bases and J by 5 bases, with 14 bases between the two germline ends. Written as DNA, the CDR3 is TGCAGCGTTGTTCTAGGACAACCTTATGGCTACACCTTC. It yields the protein CSVVLGQPYGYTF.

This chain connects TRBV28 to TRBJ1-2; weak D call: TRBD1 (6 bases). The V gene's germline CDR1 is MDHEN and CDR2 SYDVKM. Trimming pared 2 bases from V and 3 bases from J, leaving 10 bases between. The CDR3 covers 14 residues. The CDR3 nucleotides are TGTGCCAGCAGTTTAATACAGGGAGACTATGGCTACACCTTC. It encodes CASSLIQGDYGYTF.

This clone was counted once. This rearrangement joins TRBV28 to TRBJ2-7, with unresolved D. Looked up from germline, CDR1 is MDHEN and CDR2 is SYDVKM. This CDR3 comprises 11 residues. Trimming pared 7 bases from V and 2 bases from J, leaving 6 bases between. CDR3 in DNA: TGTGCCAGCAATTACGCCTACGAGCAGTACTTC. Its translation is CASNYAYEQYF.

V and J are TRBV4-1 and TRBJ1-2; tentatively, D is TRBD1 (5 bases). The CDR3 spans 15 residues. CDR1 MGHRA and CDR2 YSYEKL come from the germline V gene. V lost 1 base, J lost 4 bases, and 13 bases lay in between. In nucleotides, the CDR3 is TGCGCCAGCAGCCAAGCAGGTCAGGGATCCTATGGCTACACCTTC. Its protein product is CASSQAGQGSYGYTF.

This chain connects TRBV7-9 to TRBJ2-2; 7 nucleotides agree with TRBD2. This CDR3 comprises 16 residues. The ends lost 5 bases at V and 6 bases at J; junction bases unmatched: 12. Germline CDR1 reads SEHNR; CDR2 reads FQNEAQ (reference sequence). CDR3 DNA sequence: TGTGCCAGCAGCCGCCCCGGGACTATCTACGCCGGGGAGCTGTTTTTT. It specifies CASSRPGTIYAGELFF.

V and J are TRBV7-2 and TRBJ2-3, with unresolved D. CDR3 length equals 18 residues. Germline V lookup: CDR1 SGHTA, CDR2 FQGNSA. Trimming took off 1 base at V and 9 bases at J, with 26 bases between the two ends. The CDR3 loop is CASSLVSSRLNLVPTQYF. CDR3 sequence (DNA): TGTGCCAGCAGCTTAGTTAGCTCACGGCTGAATTTAGTTCCAACGCAGTATTTT.

The rearrangement links TRBV4-1 to TRBJ2-3; TRBD2 agrees at 7 bases. Germline lookup yields CDR1 MGHRA and CDR2 YSYEKL. The ends lost 0 bases at V and 2 bases at J; junction bases unmatched: 8. This CDR3 spans 17 amino acids. The DNA for the CDR3 is TGCGCCAGCAGCCAAGATCGCGCTAGCGGACTCACAGATACGCAGTATTTT. Translation gives CASSQDRASGLTDTQYF.

The chain is built from TRBV6-4 and TRBJ2-7; TRBD2 is a possible D gene (5 bases). CDR3 length equals 13 residues. V was shortened by 3 bases and J by 7 bases, with 13 bases between the two germline ends. In germline, CDR1 is MRHNA, CDR2 SNTAGT. CDR3 loop: CASSERGIGEQYF. The CDR3 bases are TGTGCCAGCAGTGAGAGAGGGATTGGGGAGCAGTACTTC.

V usage is TRBV11-2 and J usage is TRBJ2-2; the D call may be TRBD1 or TRBD2 (5 bases each). The germline V and J ends were trimmed by 3 bases and 6 bases, with 11 bases remaining between them. Germline CDR1 is SGHAT and CDR2 is FQNNGV. There are 14 residues in the CDR3. The CDR3 nucleotides are TGTGCCAGCAGCTTCTATGAGGGGTCCGGGGAGCTGTTTTTT. This sequence encodes CASSFYEGSGELFF. Full variable domain (remainder filled in from reference TRBV11-2 and TRBJ2-2): EAGVAQSPRYKIIEKRQSVAFWCNPISGHATLYWYQQILGQGPKLLIQFQNNGVVDDSQLPKDRFSAERLKGVDSTLKIQPAKLEDSAVYLCASSFYEGSGELFFGEGSRLTVL.

The chain couples TRBV10-3 to TRBJ2-3; D unclear. Germline V gene lookup returns CDR1 ENHRY and CDR2 SYGVKD. CDR3 length: 13 amino acids. V was shortened by 6 bases and J by 0 bases, with 7 bases between the two germline ends. The CDR3 region is CAISHASTDTQYF. In DNA, the CDR3 is TGTGCCATCAGCCACGCTAGCACAGATACGCAGTATTTT.

The chain carries TRBV2 and TRBJ2-2, with 8 bases matching TRBD1. The CDR3 extends over 16 amino acids. CDR1 and CDR2 (germline): SNHLY, FYNNEI. V lost 4 bases and J lost 5; bases outside the gene matches: 9. The CDR3 loop is CASSGRGRLGTGELFF. In DNA form, the CDR3 reads TGTGCCAGCAGTGGCAGGGGGCGATTGGGTACCGGGGAGCTGTTTTTT.

The chain couples TRBV19 to TRBJ2-7, with 7 bases aligning to TRBD1. This CDR3 region has 14 residues. After removal of 3 bases from V and 2 bases from J, the junction contained 4 bases not matched to a gene. Germline V gives CDR1 LNHDA, CDR2 SQIVND (reference sequence). The CDR3 DNA follows: TGTGCCAGTAGTATTTCCCAGGGGGCCTACGAGCAGTACTTC. This encodes CASSISQGAYEQYF.

This clone was seen only once. V is TRBV29-1 and J is TRBJ2-1; D is possibly TRBD2 (5 bases). V was trimmed by 3 bases and J by 2 bases, leaving 11 bases between them. This CDR3 region has 14 residues. Germline CDR1 and CDR2: SQVTM and ANQGSEA. CDR3: CSVENDYPYNEQFF. DNA of the CDR3: TGCAGCGTTGAGAATGACTACCCCTACAATGAGCAGTTCTTC.

This clone was observed a handful of times. The chain carries TRBV11-3 and TRBJ1-1; maybe TRBD1 (5 bases). The length of the CDR3 is 13 residues. CDR1 is SGHNT and CDR2 is YENEEA in the germline V gene. Between the trimmed V and J ends, which lost 5 bases and 1 base, there was a span of 8 bases. CDR3 loop: CASSVTGNTEAFF. The CDR3 region has the DNA TGTGCCAGCAGCGTAACAGGGAACACTGAAGCTTTCTTT.

The rearrangement uses TRBV4-3 and TRBJ2-3; possibly TRBD2 for D (6 bases). Germline CDR1 and CDR2: LGHNA and YSLEER. This CDR3 has 16 residues. Trimming left V 3 bases short and J 0 bases short, with 13 bases between. DNA of the CDR3: TGCGCCAGCAGCCATCTACTGGGGACTAGCACAGATACGCAGTATTTT. This codes for CASSHLLGTSTDTQYF.

The chain employs TRBV25-1 and TRBJ1-2; D is unresolved. This CDR3 is 11 amino acids long. In germline, CDR1 is MGHDK, CDR2 SYGVNS. The ends were cut back, 6 bases at V and 2 bases at J, with 4 bases in the middle. CDR3 region: CASRGNYGYTF. In nucleotides, the CDR3 is TGTGCCAGCAGGGGAAACTATGGCTACACCTTC.

Of note for this clone: Because the CDR3's place on the DNA is in doubt, the DNA is left out and the CDR3 is given as listed by TCRdb. V is TRBV28 and J is TRBJ1-2; the D call of TRBD1 is as the table states it, not checked on the DNA. In germline, CDR1 is MDHEN, CDR2 SYDVKM. The CDR3 sequence runs 14 residues, both termini included. The CDR3 loop reads CASSTSGQGYGYTF.

The chain links TRBV29-1 to TRBJ2-5; D is perhaps TRBD1 (5 bases). V lost 4 bases and J 5 bases, leaving 8 bases between the germline ends. Germline CDR1 SQVTM, CDR2 ANQGSEA. The CDR3 spans 11 residues. The CDR3 coding sequence is TGCAGCGTTGCAGGGCGGGAGACCCAGTACTTC. Protein product: CSVAGRETQYF.

The chain carries TRBV7-2 and TRBJ2-1; a weak D match, TRBD2 (5 bases). V was clipped by 1 base and J by 7 bases, with 8 bases between them. Germline V gene sequence: CDR1 SGHTA, CDR2 FQGNSA. This CDR3 comprises 13 residues. Here the CDR3 DNA reads TGTGCCAGCAGCTTAGGCGGGCGGAATGAGCAGTTCTTC. This sequence encodes CASSLGGRNEQFF.

V usage is TRBV9 and J usage is TRBJ2-3, with 8 bases that match TRBD2. Germline V gives CDR1 SGDLS, CDR2 YYNGEE. Germline trimming cut 1 base from V and 3 bases from J; bases unmatched to any gene: 7. The CDR3 sequence is 16 residues long. The CDR3 spells CASSVRTSPGTDTQYF. The CDR3 DNA follows: TGTGCCAGCAGCGTAAGGACTAGCCCCGGGACAGATACGCAGTATTTT.

The chain recombines TRBV19 with TRBJ2-7; TRBD1 aligns across 7 bases. Germline values: CDR1 LNHDA, CDR2 SQIVND (reference sequence). Trimming took 5 bases from V and 6 from J; bases not matched to a gene: 4. The length of the CDR3 is 12 residues. CDR3 residues: CASSSRQGEQYF. As DNA, the CDR3 is TGTGCCAGTAGTTCCCGACAGGGCGAGCAGTACTTC.